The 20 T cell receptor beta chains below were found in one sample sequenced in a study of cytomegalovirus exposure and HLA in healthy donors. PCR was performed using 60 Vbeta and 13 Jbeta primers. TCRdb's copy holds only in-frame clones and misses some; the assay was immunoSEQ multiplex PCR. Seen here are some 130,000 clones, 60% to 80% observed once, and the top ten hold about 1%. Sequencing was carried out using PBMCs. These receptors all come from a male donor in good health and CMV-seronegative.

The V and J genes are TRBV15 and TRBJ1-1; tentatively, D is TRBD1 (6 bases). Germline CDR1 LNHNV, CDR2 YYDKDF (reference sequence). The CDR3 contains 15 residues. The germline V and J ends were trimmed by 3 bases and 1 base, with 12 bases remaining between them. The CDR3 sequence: CATSRSTGGNTEAFF. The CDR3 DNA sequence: TGTGCCACCAGCAGGTCGACAGGTGGGAACACTGAAGCTTTCTTT.

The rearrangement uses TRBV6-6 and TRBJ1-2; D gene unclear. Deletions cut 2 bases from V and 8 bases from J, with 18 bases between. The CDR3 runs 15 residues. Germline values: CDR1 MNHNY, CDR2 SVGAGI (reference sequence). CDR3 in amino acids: CASSYLAYPAKGYTF. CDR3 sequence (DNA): TGTGCCAGCAGTTACCTAGCTTACCCAGCTAAAGGCTACACCTTC.

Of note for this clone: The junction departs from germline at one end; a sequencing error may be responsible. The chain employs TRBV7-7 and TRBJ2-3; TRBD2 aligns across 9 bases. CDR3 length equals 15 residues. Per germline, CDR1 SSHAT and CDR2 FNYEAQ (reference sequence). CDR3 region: CASSLGLAVTDTQYF. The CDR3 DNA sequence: TGTGCTAGCAGCTTGGGACTAGCTGTTACAGATACGCAGTATTTT.

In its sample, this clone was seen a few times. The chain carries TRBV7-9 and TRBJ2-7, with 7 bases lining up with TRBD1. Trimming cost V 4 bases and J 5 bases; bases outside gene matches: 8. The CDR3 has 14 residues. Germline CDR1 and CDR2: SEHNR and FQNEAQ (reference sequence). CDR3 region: CASSYRGRGDEQYF. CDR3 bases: TGTGCCAGCAGCTACAGGGGCAGAGGGGACGAGCAGTACTTC.

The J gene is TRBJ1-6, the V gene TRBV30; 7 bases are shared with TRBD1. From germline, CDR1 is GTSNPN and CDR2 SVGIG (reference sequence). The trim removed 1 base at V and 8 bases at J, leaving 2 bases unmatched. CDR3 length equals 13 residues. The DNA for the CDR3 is TGTGCCTGGAGTGGGGACAGAGATTCACCCCTCCACTTT. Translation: CAWSGDRDSPLHF.

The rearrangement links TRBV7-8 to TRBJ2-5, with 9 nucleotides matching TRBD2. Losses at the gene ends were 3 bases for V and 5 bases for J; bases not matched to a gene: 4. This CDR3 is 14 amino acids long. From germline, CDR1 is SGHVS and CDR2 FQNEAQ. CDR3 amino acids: CASSLREGMETQYF. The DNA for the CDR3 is TGTGCCAGCAGCTTGCGGGAGGGCATGGAGACCCAGTACTTC.

The CDR3 reads CASSYPTGKDSPLHF. For the CDR3, the DNA is TGTGCCAGCAGTTACCCGACAGGGAAAGATTCACCCCTCCACTTT. The chain carries TRBV6-6 and TRBJ1-6; TRBD1 aligns across 7 bases. The CDR3 is 15 residues long. Germline V gives CDR1 MNHNY, CDR2 SVGAGI (reference sequence). J was trimmed by 8 bases and V by 2 bases; bases with no gene match: 6.

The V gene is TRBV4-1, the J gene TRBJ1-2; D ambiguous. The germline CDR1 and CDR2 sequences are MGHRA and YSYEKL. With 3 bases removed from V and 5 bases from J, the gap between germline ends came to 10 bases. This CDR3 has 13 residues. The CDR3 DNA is TGCGCCAGCAGCCAGCGGTTAAAGTATGGCTACACCTTC. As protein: CASSQRLKYGYTF.

The CDR3 DNA follows: TGTGCCATCAGTCCTGGTGTCAGCTCCTACGAGCAGTACTTC. It translates to CAISPGVSSYEQYF. J is TRBJ2-7 and V is TRBV10-3; D gene uncertain. The V end was cut by 5 bases, the J end by 0 bases, with 11 bases between. Germline CDR1 and CDR2: ENHRY and SYGVKD. The CDR3 has 14 amino acids.

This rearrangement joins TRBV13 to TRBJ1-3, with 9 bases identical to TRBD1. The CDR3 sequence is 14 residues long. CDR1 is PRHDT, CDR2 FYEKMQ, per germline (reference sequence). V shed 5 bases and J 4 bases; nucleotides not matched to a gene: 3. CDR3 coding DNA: TGTGCCAGCAGCGGGGGACAGGGAGGAAACACCATATATTTT. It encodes CASSGGQGGNTIYF.

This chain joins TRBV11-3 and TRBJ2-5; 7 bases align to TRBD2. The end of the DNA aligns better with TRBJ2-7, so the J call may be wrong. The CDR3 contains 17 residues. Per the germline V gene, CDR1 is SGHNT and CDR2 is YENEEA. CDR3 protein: CASSLGRGRGETYEQYF. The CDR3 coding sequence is TGTGCCAGCAGCTTAGGCCGGGGACGGGGGGAGACCTACGAGCAGTACTTC.

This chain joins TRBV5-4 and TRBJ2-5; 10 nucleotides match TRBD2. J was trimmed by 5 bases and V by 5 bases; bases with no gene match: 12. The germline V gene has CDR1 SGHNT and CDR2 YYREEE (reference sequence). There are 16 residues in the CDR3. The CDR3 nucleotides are TGTGCCAGCAGTTCCGTCGAAGCGGGGGGGGCGGAGACCCAGTACTTC. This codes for CASSSVEAGGAETQYF.

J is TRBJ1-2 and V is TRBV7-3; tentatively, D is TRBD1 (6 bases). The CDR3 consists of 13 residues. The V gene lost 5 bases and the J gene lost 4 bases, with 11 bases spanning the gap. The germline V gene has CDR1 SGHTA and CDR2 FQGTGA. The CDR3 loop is CASSPGQRYGYTF. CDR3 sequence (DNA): TGTGCCAGCAGCCCCGGACAGCGCTATGGCTACACCTTC.

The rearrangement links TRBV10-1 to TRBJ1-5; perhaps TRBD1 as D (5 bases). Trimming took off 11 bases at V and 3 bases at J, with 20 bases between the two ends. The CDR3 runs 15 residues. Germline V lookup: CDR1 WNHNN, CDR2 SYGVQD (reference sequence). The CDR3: CAGGAVSGPNQPQHF. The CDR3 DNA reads TGCGCCGGTGGGGCTGTGTCAGGGCCCAATCAGCCCCAGCATTTT.

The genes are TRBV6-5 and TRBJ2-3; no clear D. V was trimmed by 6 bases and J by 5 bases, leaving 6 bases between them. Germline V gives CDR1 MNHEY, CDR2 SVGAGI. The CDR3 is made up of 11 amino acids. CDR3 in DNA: TGTGCCAGCAGGCGAGTAGATACGCAGTATTTT. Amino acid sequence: CASRRVDTQYF.

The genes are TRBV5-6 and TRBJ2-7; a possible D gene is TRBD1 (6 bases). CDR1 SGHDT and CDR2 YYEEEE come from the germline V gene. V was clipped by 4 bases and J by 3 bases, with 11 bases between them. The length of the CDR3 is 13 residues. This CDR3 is CASSTQGGYEQYF. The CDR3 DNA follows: TGTGCCAGCAGCACACAGGGTGGCTACGAGCAGTACTTC.

The CDR3 is CASSLAGVGEQFF. The CDR3 coding sequence is TGTGCCAGCAGCTTAGCAGGTGTCGGGGAGCAGTTCTTC. The chain joins TRBV7-2 to TRBJ2-1; D is unresolved. The CDR3 has 13 residues. V was cut by 0 bases and J by 10 bases, with 10 bases left in between. CDR1 is SGHTA, CDR2 FQGNSA, per germline.

This CDR3 reads CASSQSPGENEQYF. The CDR3 DNA sequence: TGTGCCAGCAGCCAGTCTCCGGGGGAAAACGAGCAGTACTTC. The chain recombines TRBV13 with TRBJ2-7; maybe TRBD2 (6 bases). Germline V gene data show CDR1 as PRHDT and CDR2 as FYEKMQ (reference sequence). CDR3 length equals 14 residues. The V gene lost 5 bases and the J gene lost 5 bases, with 16 bases spanning the gap.

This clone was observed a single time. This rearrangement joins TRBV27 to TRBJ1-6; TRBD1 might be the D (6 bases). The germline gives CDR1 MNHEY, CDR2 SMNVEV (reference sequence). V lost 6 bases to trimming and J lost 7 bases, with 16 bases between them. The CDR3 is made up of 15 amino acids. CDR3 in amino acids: CASSPTGWGNSPLHF. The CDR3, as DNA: TGTGCCAGCAGCCCCACAGGGTGGGGGAATTCACCCCTCCACTTT.

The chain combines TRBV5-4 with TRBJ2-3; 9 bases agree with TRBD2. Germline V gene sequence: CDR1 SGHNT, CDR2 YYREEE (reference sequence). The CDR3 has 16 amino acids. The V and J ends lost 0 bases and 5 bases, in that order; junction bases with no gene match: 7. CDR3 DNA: TGTGCCAGCAGCTTGGCCCTAGCGGGGCCCCAAGATACGCAGTATTTT. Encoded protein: CASSLALAGPQDTQYF. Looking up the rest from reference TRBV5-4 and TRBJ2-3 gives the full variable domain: ETGVTQSPTHLIKTRGQQVTLRCSSQSGHNTVSWYQQALGQGPQFIFQYYREEENGRGNFPPRFSGLQFPNYSSELNVNALELDDSALYLCASSLALAGPQDTQYFGPGTRLTVL.